This TCR beta chain emerged from a study of control samples from healthy donors and cancer patients. The protocol was immunoSEQ multiplex PCR, while the TCRdb copy is restricted to in-frame clones and leaves out a portion. Of 100,000 to 150,000 clones in the sample, roughly 90% were seen once. This CDR3 is built from 13 residues. Germline CDR1 reads SNHLY; CDR2 reads FYNNEI. The V segment lost 11 bases and the J segment 1 base; nucleotides outside the gene matches: 5. Sequencing input: blood. The V call is TRBV2, the J call TRBJ1-1, with 9 nucleotides matching TRBD1. The TCR comes from a man younger than 35 in good health. CDR3: CAGTGTGNTEAFF. CDR3 in DNA: TGTGCCGGGACAGGGACGGGGAACACTGAAGCTTTCTTT.